Sequencing of this TCR beta chain was carried out in a study of blood T cell repertoires in COVID-19. Study in general: From the United States, Italy and Spain came samples of acute and convalescent COVID-19. Nucleic acid was either cDNA or gDNA, and it came from T cells, B-cell-depleted T cells, or PBMCs.

Methods used by the authors: For nucleated cells, counts were estimated from reference gene primer amplification. Sequencing used immunoSEQ multiplex PCR; TCRdb keeps in-frame clones, though not all of them. V and J calls and clone size are those listed in that table; D and trimming were worked out from the DNA. The sample consists of tens of thousands of clones, 79% of them appearing once. V lost 5 bases and J 0 bases, leaving 10 bases between the germline ends. The CDR3 covers 14 residues. Germline V CDR1 and CDR2: KGHSH, LQKENI. The chain has TRBV18 and TRBJ1-1; D remains ambiguous. The specimen was peripheral blood. The source is a man aged 55 to 69 with active or convalescent COVID-19. CDR3 DNA: TGTGCCAGCTCATCCTCGGCGGTGAACACTGAAGCTTTCTTT. Translation gives CASSSSAVNTEAFF.